These 10 T cell receptor beta chains originate from one sample sequenced in a study of STAT5B mutations in CD4+ large granular lymphocyte leukemia. TCRdb's copy holds only in-frame clones and misses some; the assay was immunoSEQ multiplex PCR. The table shows 30,000 to 40,000 clones, with 69% occurring only once. Sequences were obtained from CD4+ T cells from blood buffy coats. These receptor sequences come from a human donor in good health.

This clone was detected only once. The rearrangement links TRBV19 to TRBJ1-2; D might be TRBD1 (5 bases). Germline V gene data show CDR1 as LNHDA and CDR2 as SQIVND (reference sequence). This CDR3 is 13 amino acids long. V dropped 2 bases and J dropped 5 bases, with 9 bases sitting between them. DNA for the CDR3: TGTGCCAGTAGTATAAGAGGGGTTTATGGCTACACCTTC. Protein product: CASSIRGVYGYTF.

The chain couples TRBV27 to TRBJ1-2, with TRBD1 as a possible D gene (5 bases). The CDR3 is 15 residues long. Per germline, CDR1 MNHEY and CDR2 SMNVEV (reference sequence). The V gene lost 2 bases and the J gene lost 4 bases, with 14 bases spanning the gap. CDR3 in amino acids: CASSLGGGASYGYTF. DNA for the CDR3: TGTGCCAGCAGTTTAGGAGGAGGGGCGAGCTATGGCTACACCTTC.

V and J are TRBV5-6 and TRBJ1-6; a weak D match, TRBD1 (6 bases). Germline V gene lookup returns CDR1 SGHDT and CDR2 YYEEEE. The CDR3 is 18 residues long. Trimming removed 0 bases from V and 9 bases from J, with 22 bases in between. The CDR3 here is CASSLVGFGGAPSSPLHF. The CDR3 DNA is TGTGCCAGCAGCTTGGTGGGCTTCGGGGGCGCTCCCAGTTCACCCCTCCACTTT.

V usage is TRBV28 and J usage is TRBJ2-7, with D maybe TRBD1 (5 bases). The CDR3 runs to 13 residues. V lost 8 bases and J 7 bases, leaving 18 bases between the germline ends. CDR1 is MDHEN and CDR2 is SYDVKM in the germline V gene. DNA of the CDR3: TGTGCCAGCCTGCGGACGCACCAGGGAGAGCAGTACTTC. Translated: CASLRTHQGEQYF.

The table lists this clone with a count of one. The genes are TRBV7-2 and TRBJ2-7; TRBD2 might be the D (6 bases). The CDR3 is 16 amino acids. Germline CDR1 and CDR2: SGHTA and FQGNSA. The V end was cut by 4 bases, the J end by 6 bases, with 22 bases between. The DNA of the CDR3 is TGTGCCAGCAGCTCCCACCCGGCTAGCGTCGCGATCGAGCAGTACTTC. It specifies CASSSHPASVAIEQYF.

This clone appeared a single time. This chain uses TRBV18 with TRBJ2-1; TRBD2 aligns across 9 bases. The germline V gene has CDR1 KGHSH and CDR2 LQKENI. CDR3 size: 16 residues. V shed 6 bases, J shed 9 bases, and the junction held 15 bases outside the gene matches. The CDR3, as DNA: TGTGCCAGCTCCTCCACGGAAGCGGGGGGCCAGGGTGAGCAGTTCTTC. Residues: CASSSTEAGGQGEQFF.

The chain has TRBV29-1 and TRBJ2-5; D remains ambiguous. The germline gives CDR1 SQVTM, CDR2 ANQGSEA. Between the trimmed V and J ends, which lost 8 bases and 2 bases, there was a span of 18 bases. The CDR3 consists of 14 residues. The CDR3 bases are TGCAGCCCCCAACCAACAGCGAATCAAGAGACCCAGTACTTC. It codes for CSPQPTANQETQYF.

The J gene is TRBJ1-4, the V gene TRBV5-6; 8 bases align to TRBD1. Trimming took 5 bases from V and 7 from J; bases not matched to a gene: 4. The CDR3 is made up of 13 amino acids. Germline V CDR1 and CDR2: SGHDT, YYEEEE. The CDR3 DNA reads TGTGCCAGCAGTCGGACAGGGAGTGAAAAACTGTTTTTT. Protein sequence: CASSRTGSEKLFF.

The chain recombines TRBV5-5 with TRBJ1-3; D is uncertain. V was clipped by 0 bases and J by 0 bases, with 7 bases between them. CDR1 and CDR2 (germline): SGHKS, YYEKEE (reference sequence). The CDR3 spans 15 residues. The CDR3 spells CASSLGRISGNTIYF. CDR3 nucleotides: TGTGCCAGCAGCTTGGGGAGGATCTCTGGAAACACCATATATTTT.

The chain carries TRBV7-2 and TRBJ1-2; a possible D gene is TRBD1 (5 bases). CDR3 size: 14 residues. Trimming shortened V by 4 bases and J by 2 bases, and 11 bases separated the two germline ends. Germline V gives CDR1 SGHTA, CDR2 FQGNSA. The CDR3 DNA is TGTGCCAGCAGCTCCACACGGGACAACTATGGCTACACCTTC. This sequence encodes CASSSTRDNYGYTF.